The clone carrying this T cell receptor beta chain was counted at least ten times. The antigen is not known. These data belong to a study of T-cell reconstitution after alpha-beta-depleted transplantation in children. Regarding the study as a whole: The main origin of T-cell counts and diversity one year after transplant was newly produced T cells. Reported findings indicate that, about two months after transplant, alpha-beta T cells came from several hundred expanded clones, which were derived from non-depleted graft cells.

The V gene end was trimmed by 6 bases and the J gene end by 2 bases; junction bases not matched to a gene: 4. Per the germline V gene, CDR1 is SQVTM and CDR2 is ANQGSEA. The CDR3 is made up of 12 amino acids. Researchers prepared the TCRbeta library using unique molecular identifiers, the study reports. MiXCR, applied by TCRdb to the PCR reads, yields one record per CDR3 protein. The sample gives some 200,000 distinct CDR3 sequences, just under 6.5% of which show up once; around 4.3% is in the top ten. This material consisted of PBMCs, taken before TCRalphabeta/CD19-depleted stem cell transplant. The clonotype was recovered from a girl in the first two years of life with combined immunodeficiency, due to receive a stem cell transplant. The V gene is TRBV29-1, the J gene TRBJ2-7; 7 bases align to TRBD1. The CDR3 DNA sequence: TGCAGCGTCAACAGGGGTCCCTACGAGCAGTACTTC. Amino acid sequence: CSVNRGPYEQYF.